This T cell receptor beta chain was found in a study of CD8 T cells in Susac syndrome. V lost 5 bases and J 5 bases, leaving 7 bases between the germline ends. The CDR3 runs 12 residues. From germline, CDR1 is SGHRS and CDR2 YFSETQ. Reverse transcription of about 0.5 to 1 ug RNA used random hexamers. Multiplex PCR with immunoSEQ amplified the TCR beta CDR3 across 54 Vbeta and 13 Jbeta. MiXCR was run by TCRdb on the immunoSEQ multiplex PCR reads, yielding one entry per CDR3 protein. Here the sample spans more than 40,000 distinct CDR3 sequences, 80% to 95% being singletons. The chain joins TRBV5-1 to TRBJ1-4, with unresolved D. The receptor comes from a human donor in good health. The sample comprised CD8+ T cells from PBMCs. DNA of the CDR3: TGCGCCAGCAGAGGGCGGAATGAAAAACTGTTTTTT. It encodes CASRGRNEKLFF.